This section outlines one TCR beta chain sequence together with its context. CDR1 is SGHNT, CDR2 YYREEE, per germline (reference sequence). CDR3 length: 15 residues. V trimming: 4 bases; J trimming: 8 bases; junction bases outside the gene matches: 9. The sample is drawn from a study of CD8 T cells in Susac syndrome. In contrast to the negatively isolated CD8+ and CD4+ T cells, TEMRA cells were FACS-enriched. Reverse transcription used roughly 0.5 to 1 ug RNA and random hexamers. A multiplex approach, immunoSEQ multiplex PCR, amplified TCR beta CDR3 across 54 Vbeta and 13 Jbeta. TCRdb re-called the immunoSEQ multiplex PCR reads with MiXCR, one entry per CDR3 protein. The sample lists approximately 190,000 distinct CDR3 sequences, 93% seen once, with approximately 0.1% in the top ten.

The sample was CD4+ T cells from PBMCs. This rearrangement joins TRBV5-4 to TRBJ2-4; 10 bases align to TRBD2. The clonotype originates from a human donor in good health. The CDR3, as DNA: TGTGCCAGCAGCCGGAGCGGGGGGGATTCATACATTCAGTACTTC. Translating it yields CASSRSGGDSYIQYF.